This passage covers 18 T cell receptor beta chains from one sample sequenced in a study of blood T cell repertoires in COVID-19. Assay used: immunoSEQ multiplex PCR; TCRdb lists only in-frame clones, some missing. The profile shows roughly 4,600 clones, around nine tenths of them singletons. Material: peripheral blood. The receptor source for this set is a woman older than 75 with acute or convalescent COVID-19.

The rearrangement uses TRBV7-2 and TRBJ2-2; 8 nucleotides align to TRBD2. Trimming cost V 7 bases and J 3 bases; bases outside gene matches: 7. Germline CDR1 is SGHTA and CDR2 is FQGNSA. The CDR3 totals 15 residues. The CDR3 DNA reads TGTGCCAGCAAGGGGAGCGGGGGTTACACCGGGGAGCTGTTTTTT. The encoded protein is CASKGSGGYTGELFF. Supplemented by reference TRBV7-2 and TRBJ2-2, the full variable domain reads GAGVSQSPSNKVTEKGKDVELRCDPISGHTALYWYRQSLGQGLEFLIYFQGNSAPDKSGLPSDRFSAERTGGSVSTLTIQRTQQEDSAVYLCASKGSGGYTGELFFGEGSRLTVL.

The V gene is TRBV5-6, the J gene TRBJ2-3; a weak D match, TRBD2 (7 bases). Trimming removed 0 bases at V and 5 bases at J, with 13 bases between. Germline V gene sequence: CDR1 SGHDT, CDR2 YYEEEE. CDR3 length equals 15 residues. The CDR3 nucleotides read TGTGCCAGCAGCTTGGAGGGGGGGCTCAAAGATACGCAGTATTTT. This encodes CASSLEGGLKDTQYF.

The chain links TRBV19 to TRBJ1-2, with D perhaps matching TRBD1 (6 bases). V lost 4 bases and J 4 bases, leaving 16 bases between the germline ends. The CDR3 length is 15 residues. Germline V CDR1 and CDR2: LNHDA, SQIVND (reference sequence). CDR3 protein: CASSKDSGGAYGYTF. The DNA of the CDR3 is TGTGCCAGTAGTAAGGACAGTGGGGGAGCCTATGGCTACACCTTC. Variable domain in full (rest from reference TRBV19 and TRBJ1-2): DGGITQSPKYLFRKEGQNVTLSCEQNLNHDAMYWYRQDPGQGLRLIYYSQIVNDFQKGDIAEGYSVSREKKESFPLTVTSAQKNPTAFYLCASSKDSGGAYGYTFGSGTRLTVV.

This sequence joins TRBV6-5 and TRBJ2-3; the D is unclear. Trimming shortened V by 6 bases and J by 0 bases, and 10 bases separated the two germline ends. Germline V gene sequence: CDR1 MNHEY, CDR2 SVGAGI. This CDR3 is built from 14 residues. The CDR3: CASRIDASTDTQYF. The CDR3 nucleotides read TGTGCCAGCAGGATAGATGCTAGCACAGATACGCAGTATTTT.

The chain recombines TRBV2 with TRBJ1-4, with 8 positions matching TRBD1. V lost 0 bases to trimming and J lost 6 bases; unmatched junction nucleotides: 3. CDR3 length equals 15 residues. Germline lookup yields CDR1 SNHLY and CDR2 FYNNEI. DNA for the CDR3: TGTGCCAGCAGTGAAGCTTGGACAGGGTATGAAAAACTGTTTTTT. Its protein is CASSEAWTGYEKLFF.

The chain recombines TRBV7-8 with TRBJ2-5, with TRBD2 matching over 10 bases. Germline loops: CDR1 SGHVS, CDR2 FQNEAQ. This CDR3 is 18 amino acids long. V dropped 1 base and J dropped 1; count of bases not matched to a gene: 9. The CDR3 sequence: CASSLVSLAGGSQETQYF. The CDR3 region has the DNA TGTGCCAGCAGCTTAGTTAGCTTAGCGGGGGGCTCCCAAGAGACCCAGTACTTC. Supplemented by reference TRBV7-8 and TRBJ2-5, the full variable domain reads GAGVSQSPRYKVAKRGQDVALRCDPISGHVSLFWYQQALGQGPEFLTYFQNEAQLDKSGLPSDRFFAERPEGSVSTLKIQRTQQEDSAVYLCASSLVSLAGGSQETQYFGPGTRLLVL.

V usage is TRBV21-1 and J usage is TRBJ2-7; TRBD1 is the table's D call and was not checked against the DNA. TRBV21-1 represents a pseudogene. The CDR3 sequence is 15 residues long. The CDR3 region is CASSKDRGPSYEQYF. The CDR3, as DNA: TGTGCCAGCAGCAAAGACAGGGGGCCCTCCTACGAGCAGTACTTC.

This chain uses TRBV2 with TRBJ2-3; 9 bases map to TRBD1. Trimming took 5 bases from V and 6 from J; bases not matched to a gene: 3. Germline CDR1 and CDR2: SNHLY and FYNNEI. The CDR3 spans 13 residues. The CDR3 DNA sequence: TGTGCCAGCAGTCGGACAGGGGAGGATACGCAGTATTTT. As protein: CASSRTGEDTQYF.

The CDR3 spells CAWSVGGSRYF. The CDR3 coding sequence is TGTGCCTGGAGTGTAGGGGGCAGCCGTTACTTC. The V and J genes are TRBV30 and TRBJ2-7, with TRBD1 matching 7 bases. CDR1 and CDR2 from the germline V gene are GTSNPN and SVGIG (reference sequence). CDR3 length equals 11 residues. V gave up 0 bases and J gave up 13 bases; unmatched junction bases: 6.

The rearrangement uses TRBV2 and TRBJ2-1; D may be TRBD1 (6 bases). The CDR3 has 17 residues. CDR1 is SNHLY, CDR2 FYNNEI, per germline. The germline V and J ends were trimmed by 8 bases and 6 bases, with 26 bases remaining between them. This chain's CDR3 is CASGTSGELHGSNEQFF. The DNA of the CDR3 is TGTGCCAGCGGAACGTCAGGGGAACTCCATGGTAGCAATGAGCAGTTCTTC.

CDR3 sequence reads: CASSPDPNGGANEQFF. CDR3 in DNA: TGCGCCAGCAGCCCCGACCCCAACGGGGGGGCGAATGAGCAGTTCTTC. This rearrangement joins TRBV5-1 to TRBJ2-1; 8 bases match TRBD2. The CDR3 sequence is 16 residues long. V was clipped by 4 bases and J by 7 bases; unmatched bases: 13. Germline CDR1 is SGHRS and CDR2 is YFSETQ.

The chain carries TRBV7-9 and TRBJ1-2; D gene ambiguous. The V gene lost 5 bases and the J gene lost 2 bases, with 12 bases spanning the gap. The germline V gene has CDR1 SEHNR and CDR2 FQNEAQ (reference sequence). CDR3 length equals 14 residues. CDR3 sequence: CASSPLRSNYGYTF. CDR3 bases: TGTGCCAGCAGCCCTCTACGCTCCAACTATGGCTACACCTTC.

The chain joins TRBV7-9 to TRBJ1-6; possible D gene TRBD1, 5 bases. Germline lookup yields CDR1 SEHNR and CDR2 FQNEAQ (reference sequence). This CDR3 is 15 amino acids long. The V gene lost 1 base and the J gene lost 10 bases, with 14 bases spanning the gap. The CDR3 bases are TGTGCCAGCAGCTTAGTGCGGCAGGGAAACTCACCCCTCCACTTT. As protein: CASSLVRQGNSPLHF. Together with reference TRBV7-9 and TRBJ1-6, the CDR3 gives the full variable domain: DTGVSQNPRHKITKRGQNVTFRCDPISEHNRLYWYRQTLGQGPEFLTYFQNEAQLEKSRLLSDRFSAERPKGSFSTLEIQRTEQGDSAMYLCASSLVRQGNSPLHFGNGTRLTVT.

The chain employs TRBV7-2 and TRBJ2-1, with 11 bases aligning to TRBD2. V lost 5 bases, J lost 4 bases, and 7 bases stayed unmatched. Germline V gives CDR1 SGHTA, CDR2 FQGNSA. The CDR3 totals 16 residues. CDR3: CASSRAGTSGYNEQFF. Here the CDR3 DNA reads TGTGCCAGCAGCCGCGCCGGGACTAGCGGTTACAATGAGCAGTTCTTC. The full variable domain, rest sourced from reference TRBV7-2 and TRBJ2-1, is GAGVSQSPSNKVTEKGKDVELRCDPISGHTALYWYRQSLGQGLEFLIYFQGNSAPDKSGLPSDRFSAERTGGSVSTLTIQRTQQEDSAVYLCASSRAGTSGYNEQFFGPGTRLTVL.

The chain recombines TRBV7-2 with TRBJ2-3; 9 nucleotides line up with TRBD2. V trimming: 5 bases; J trimming: 2 bases; junction bases outside the gene matches: 5. CDR1 and CDR2 from the germline V gene are SGHTA and FQGNSA. CDR3 length: 15 residues. Written as DNA, the CDR3 is TGTGCCAGCAGCCCAGGACTAGCGAACACAGATACGCAGTATTTT. Translated: CASSPGLANTDTQYF.

The chain combines TRBV10-3 with TRBJ2-1; 7 nucleotides align to TRBD2. Germline CDR1 and CDR2: ENHRY and SYGVKD. With V trimmed by 3 bases and J by 2 bases, 4 bases remained unmatched. CDR3 length equals 15 residues. The CDR3 DNA reads as TGTGCCATCAGTGATGGGACTACCGCCTACAATGAGCAGTTCTTC. It codes for CAISDGTTAYNEQFF.

The chain's CDR3 is CAFRPQGKTDTQYF. The CDR3 DNA reads as TGTGCCTTCCGACCTCAGGGAAAAACAGATACGCAGTATTTT. The gene calls are TRBV30 and TRBJ2-3, with D possibly matching TRBD1 (5 bases). Germline CDR1 is GTSNPN and CDR2 is SVGIG (reference sequence). The CDR3 consists of 14 residues. V lost 7 bases and J lost 3, with 17 bases in between.

The V call is TRBV5-6, the J call TRBJ2-3, with D possibly matching TRBD1 (6 bases). Trimming removed 5 bases from V and 4 bases from J, with 11 bases in between. This CDR3 has 13 residues. CDR1 is SGHDT and CDR2 is YYEEEE in the germline V gene. In DNA form, the CDR3 reads TGTGCCAGCAGACCGCAGGGGCCAGATACGCAGTATTTT. This sequence encodes CASRPQGPDTQYF.